Shown below are 17 T cell receptor beta chains from a single sample sequenced in a study of cytomegalovirus exposure and HLA in healthy donors. Primers included in the PCR were 60 Vbeta and 13 Jbeta primers. TCRdb keeps only in-frame clones here, not all; method: immunoSEQ multiplex PCR. The data contain some 160,000 clones, roughly 68% of them singletons. Sequencing was done on a sample of PBMCs. The source of these receptors is a man between 60 and 70 years old in good health and CMV-seronegative.

This clone was seen a single time. V usage is TRBV28 and J usage is TRBJ2-3, with TRBD2 identical over 9 bases. This CDR3 comprises 14 residues. With V trimmed by 8 bases and J by 6 bases, 9 bases remained unmatched. Germline V CDR1 and CDR2: MDHEN, SYDVKM. For the CDR3, the DNA is TGTGCCAGCGGGGGACTAGCCGGAATGGATACGCAGTATTTT. Protein sequence: CASGGLAGMDTQYF.

The chain has TRBV6-5 and TRBJ1-5, with TRBD1 as a possible D gene (6 bases). CDR3 length equals 15 residues. The V gene's germline CDR1 is MNHEY and CDR2 SVGAGI. With 3 bases removed from V and 2 bases from J, the gap between germline ends came to 11 bases. The CDR3 DNA reads as TGTGCCAGCAGTTATGGGGGCAGCCGCAATCAGCCCCAGCATTTT. Translation gives CASSYGGSRNQPQHF.

This rearrangement joins TRBV19 to TRBJ2-7, with D perhaps matching TRBD2 (5 bases). CDR3 length equals 14 residues. Germline V gene sequence: CDR1 LNHDA, CDR2 SQIVND (reference sequence). V lost 5 bases, J lost 0 bases, and 11 bases lay in between. For the CDR3, the DNA is TGTGCCAGTAGTTACGGACTCGCCTCCTACGAGCAGTACTTC. Translation: CASSYGLASYEQYF.

This clone was counted between two and nine times. The gene calls are TRBV25-1 and TRBJ2-1, with 9 bases aligning to TRBD2. CDR3 size: 14 residues. J gave up 8 bases and V 4 bases, and 6 bases lay outside the gene matches. CDR1 and CDR2 from the germline V gene are MGHDK and SYGVNS. The CDR3 protein is CASSVAGEKDEQFF. The CDR3, as DNA: TGTGCCAGCAGTGTAGCGGGAGAGAAGGATGAGCAGTTCTTC.

In this sample, this clone turned up once. The chain couples TRBV10-1 to TRBJ1-1; D call uncertain. The V gene's germline CDR1 is WNHNN and CDR2 SYGVQD (reference sequence). The CDR3 sequence is 13 residues long. Trimming stripped 0 bases from V and 2 bases from J, with 4 bases between. CDR3 nucleotide sequence: TGCGCCAGCAGTGAGTCTCCTAACACTGAAGCTTTCTTT. Translating gives CASSESPNTEAFF.

The V call is TRBV11-2, the J call TRBJ2-5; 7 bases match TRBD1. The V gene end was trimmed by 0 bases and the J gene end by 2 bases; junction bases not matched to a gene: 3. This CDR3 spans 15 amino acids. CDR1 and CDR2 from the germline V gene are SGHAT and FQNNGV. This chain's CDR3 is CASSLEGTAQETQYF. The CDR3 DNA reads TGTGCCAGCAGCTTAGAAGGGACAGCTCAAGAGACCCAGTACTTC.

The CDR3 DNA is TGTGCCTGGAGTACCCCGGGACTAGCGGGAGGGAACACCGGGGAGCTGTTTTTT. Translation gives CAWSTPGLAGGNTGELFF. The chain combines TRBV30 with TRBJ2-2; 15 nucleotides line up with TRBD2. There are 18 residues in the CDR3. The ends lost 2 bases at V and 1 base at J; junction bases unmatched: 5. Germline loops: CDR1 GTSNPN, CDR2 SVGIG (reference sequence).

The J gene is TRBJ1-1, the V gene TRBV28; TRBD1 is a possible D gene (6 bases). The germline V and J ends were trimmed by 1 base and 7 bases, with 16 bases remaining between them. The CDR3 spans 15 residues. Germline CDR1 MDHEN, CDR2 SYDVKM. The CDR3 here is CASSLSTGRMSEAFF. CDR3 in DNA: TGTGCCAGCAGTTTATCGACAGGCCGGATGAGTGAAGCTTTCTTT.

The chain joins TRBV28 to TRBJ1-1, with 8 bases identical to TRBD1. This CDR3 is built from 14 residues. Germline V gives CDR1 MDHEN, CDR2 SYDVKM. V shed 5 bases, J shed 9 bases, and the junction held 11 bases outside the gene matches. The CDR3: CASSQDRVKLQAFF. The CDR3, as DNA: TGTGCCAGCAGTCAGGACAGGGTCAAGCTCCAAGCTTTCTTT.

In its sample, this clone was seen once. J is TRBJ2-7 and V is TRBV6-5; TRBD1 is a possible D gene (5 bases). This CDR3 is 16 amino acids long. In germline, CDR1 is MNHEY, CDR2 SVGAGI. V lost 0 bases, J lost 3 bases, and 15 bases lay in between. The CDR3 sequence: CASSYSEPGQGYEQYF. CDR3 nucleotides: TGTGCCAGCAGTTACTCCGAACCCGGGCAGGGCTACGAGCAGTACTTC.

The rearrangement joins TRBV4-2 to TRBJ1-1, with D unresolved. Trimming stripped 0 bases from V and 1 base from J, with 15 bases between. Germline CDR1 reads LGHNA; CDR2 reads YNFKEQ. The CDR3 has 17 residues. CDR3 sequence reads: CASSQEGGMRANTEAFF. For the CDR3, the DNA is TGTGCCAGCAGCCAAGAGGGAGGTATGCGGGCGAACACTGAAGCTTTCTTT.

J is TRBJ1-2 and V is TRBV30; TRBD1 agrees at 7 bases. Germline lookup yields CDR1 GTSNPN and CDR2 SVGIG (reference sequence). The trim removed 4 bases at V and 7 bases at J, leaving 3 bases unmatched. This CDR3 contains 11 residues. Here the CDR3 reads CAWTTGAGYTF. In nucleotides, the CDR3 is TGTGCCTGGACCACAGGGGCTGGCTACACCTTC.

The genes are TRBV28 and TRBJ2-5; TRBD2 agrees at 10 bases. This CDR3 has 16 residues. Germline CDR1 and CDR2: MDHEN and SYDVKM. Losses at the gene ends were 5 bases for V and 4 bases for J; bases not matched to a gene: 10. The CDR3 DNA reads TGTGCCAGCAGTCCATCCCCAGCGGGGGGGGGAGAGACCCAGTACTTC. This translates into CASSPSPAGGGETQYF.

The chain couples TRBV28 to TRBJ2-1; the D is unclear. Per the germline V gene, CDR1 is MDHEN and CDR2 is SYDVKM. V lost 3 bases to trimming and J lost 8 bases, with 14 bases between them. The CDR3 runs to 14 residues. The CDR3 protein is CASSLKPKGDEQFF. Written as DNA, the CDR3 is TGTGCCAGCAGTTTGAAGCCTAAAGGAGATGAGCAGTTCTTC. The whole variable domain, filled in from reference TRBV28 and TRBJ2-1, reads DVKVTQSSRYLVKRTGEKVFLECVQDMDHENMFWYRQDPGLGLRLIYFSYDVKMKEKGDIPEGYSVSREKKERFSLILESASTNQTSMYLCASSLKPKGDEQFFGPGTRLTVL.

This sequence joins TRBV5-4 and TRBJ2-5; TRBD1 is a possible D gene (6 bases). Looked up from germline, CDR1 is SGHNT and CDR2 is YYREEE (reference sequence). The V gene lost 2 bases and the J gene lost 5 bases, with 13 bases spanning the gap. The CDR3 has 14 residues. CDR3 DNA sequence: TGTGCCAGCAGCTTCCCACAGGGTGGCGAGACCCAGTACTTC. Translating gives CASSFPQGGETQYF.

The chain joins TRBV28 to TRBJ2-2; 9 bases are a match to TRBD2. Germline values: CDR1 MDHEN, CDR2 SYDVKM. With V trimmed by 9 bases and J by 0 bases, 14 bases remained unmatched. The CDR3 length is 18 residues. The CDR3 DNA reads as TGTGCCAGTCGCGGTTCTAGCGGGGCATACCCGAACACCGGGGAGCTGTTTTTT. This translates into CASRGSSGAYPNTGELFF.

The rearrangement uses TRBV9 and TRBJ2-5; TRBD1 might be the D (7 bases). Germline V gives CDR1 SGDLS, CDR2 YYNGEE. The CDR3 is 13 amino acids. With 4 bases removed from V and 4 bases from J, the gap between germline ends came to 11 bases. The CDR3 loop reads CASSLQGGETQYF. For the CDR3, the DNA is TGTGCCAGCAGCCTCCAGGGGGGAGAGACCCAGTACTTC. Full variable domain (outside the CDR3, taken from reference TRBV9 and TRBJ2-5): DSGVTQTPKHLITATGQRVTLRCSPRSGDLSVYWYQQSLDQGLQFLIQYYNGEERAKGNILERFSAQQFPDLHSELNLSSLELGDSALYFCASSLQGGETQYFGPGTRLLVL.